Sequencing of this T cell receptor beta chain was carried out in a study of blood T cells in healthy people across ages. Overall study findings and caveats: The study could not conclusively compare naive and antigen-experienced cells, given its unsorted PBMCs. Versus aged donors, long-lived donors had higher diversity and more naive CD4+ cells.

In this sample, this clonotype turned up a few times. What it recognizes is unknown. Combining a sample-barcoded 5' primer with a J-beta primer mix, a second PCR ran for roughly 6 to 12 cycles. TCRdb ran MiXCR on the 5' RACE reads and lists one entry per CDR3 protein. The sample lists around 800,000 distinct CDR3 sequences, around two fifths occurring once. This CDR3 has 14 residues. In germline, CDR1 is MNHEY, CDR2 SMNVEV (reference sequence). The V and J ends lost 0 bases and 4 bases respectively, with 9 bases between them. Each donor supplied around 10 milliliters of peripheral blood. Sequenced sample: blood. The source is a man aged 55 to 70 in good health. The V gene is TRBV27, the J gene TRBJ1-2; D ambiguous. CDR3 coding DNA: TGTGCCAGCAGTTTATCGAGTCAGATCTATGGCTACACCTTC. Protein product: CASSLSSQIYGYTF.